Sequencing of this T cell receptor beta chain was carried out in a study of Ad26.COV2.S vaccination and SARS-CoV-2 variants. Overall study context: Donor was assigned to the Ad26.COV2.S arm of trial COV1001. Study-level findings and limits: Vaccinated and placebo-treated recipients had similar non-spike TCR breadth. Greater spike-specific TCR breadth was seen in vaccine recipients than in placebo recipients.

About this clone itself: The antigen remains unidentified.

The V segment lost 4 bases and the J segment 4 bases; nucleotides outside the gene matches: 4. The CDR3 runs 15 residues. Germline V gives CDR1 LGHDT, CDR2 YNNKEL (reference sequence). The data were produced by immunoSEQ multiplex PCR, yet TCRdb's version contains in-frame clones alone and is incomplete. Of some 390,000 clones in the sample, approximately 90% were seen once. Treatment denoted: about 20 received Ad26.COV2.S at low or high dose, single or two shots; about 5 received placebo; per-sample allocation not given. It was on day 63 after the first vaccine or placebo injection that samples were taken. Ad26 vector vaccine expressed Wuhan-strain SARS-CoV-2 spike.

The sample in question was peripheral blood, obtained in a trial of Ad26.COV2.S vaccine versus placebo. The chain joins TRBV3-1 (or the pseudogene TRBV3-2) to TRBJ1-3; TRBD1 aligns across 10 bases. The receptor was derived from a person between 18 and 65 years old who received the Ad26.COV2.S COVID-19 vaccine or a placebo. The CDR3 bases are TGTGCCAGCAGCCGACAGGGGGCAACGGGAAACACCATATATTTT. Protein sequence: CASSRQGATGNTIYF.